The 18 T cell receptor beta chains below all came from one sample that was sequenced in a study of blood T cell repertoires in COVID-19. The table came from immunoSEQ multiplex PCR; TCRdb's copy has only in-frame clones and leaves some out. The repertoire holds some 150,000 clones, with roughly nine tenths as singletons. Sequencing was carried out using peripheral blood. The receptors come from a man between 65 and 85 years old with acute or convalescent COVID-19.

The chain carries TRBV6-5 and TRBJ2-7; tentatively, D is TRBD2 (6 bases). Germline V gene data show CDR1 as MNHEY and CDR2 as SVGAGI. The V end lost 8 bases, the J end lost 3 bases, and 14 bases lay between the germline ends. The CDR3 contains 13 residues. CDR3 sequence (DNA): TGTGCCAGCGCGGGGCAGGGCCTCTACGAGCAGTACTTC. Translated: CASAGQGLYEQYF.

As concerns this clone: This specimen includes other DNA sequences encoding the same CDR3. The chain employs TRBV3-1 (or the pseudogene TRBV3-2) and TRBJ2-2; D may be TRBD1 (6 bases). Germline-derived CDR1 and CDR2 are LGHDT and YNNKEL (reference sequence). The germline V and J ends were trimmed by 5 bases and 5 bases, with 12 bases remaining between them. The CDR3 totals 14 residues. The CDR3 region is CASSEGVWTGELFF. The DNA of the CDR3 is TGTGCCAGCAGCGAGGGGGTTTGGACCGGGGAGCTGTTTTTT.

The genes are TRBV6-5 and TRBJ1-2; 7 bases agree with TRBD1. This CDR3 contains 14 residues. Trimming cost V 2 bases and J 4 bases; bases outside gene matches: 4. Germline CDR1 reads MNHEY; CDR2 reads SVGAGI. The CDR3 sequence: CASSYHAGGYGYTF. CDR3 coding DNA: TGTGCCAGCAGTTACCACGCAGGGGGCTATGGCTACACCTTC.

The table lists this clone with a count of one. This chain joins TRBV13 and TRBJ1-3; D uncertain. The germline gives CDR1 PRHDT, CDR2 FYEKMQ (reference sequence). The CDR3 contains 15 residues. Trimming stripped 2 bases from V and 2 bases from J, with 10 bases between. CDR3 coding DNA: TGTGCCAGCAGCTTACGGGGTTCTCCTGGAAACACCATATATTTT. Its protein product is CASSLRGSPGNTIYF.

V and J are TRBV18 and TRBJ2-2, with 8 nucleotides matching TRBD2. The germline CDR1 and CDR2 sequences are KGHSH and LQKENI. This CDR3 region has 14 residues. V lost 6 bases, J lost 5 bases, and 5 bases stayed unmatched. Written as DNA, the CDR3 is TGTGCCAGCTCTGGACTAGCAGAGACCGGGGAGCTGTTTTTT. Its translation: CASSGLAETGELFF.

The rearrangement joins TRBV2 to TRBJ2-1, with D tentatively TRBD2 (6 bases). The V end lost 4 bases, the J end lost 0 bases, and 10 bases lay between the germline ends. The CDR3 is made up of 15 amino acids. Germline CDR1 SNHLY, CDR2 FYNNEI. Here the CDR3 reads CASSVRETSYNEQFF. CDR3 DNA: TGTGCCAGCAGTGTTCGGGAGACCTCCTACAATGAGCAGTTCTTC.

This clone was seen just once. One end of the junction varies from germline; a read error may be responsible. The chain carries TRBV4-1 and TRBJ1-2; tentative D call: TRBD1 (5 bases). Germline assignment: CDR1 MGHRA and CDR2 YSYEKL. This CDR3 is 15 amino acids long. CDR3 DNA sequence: TGCGCCAGCAGCCAAGATTTAACCAGGGACTACGGCTACACCTTC. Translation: CASSQDLTRDYGYTF.

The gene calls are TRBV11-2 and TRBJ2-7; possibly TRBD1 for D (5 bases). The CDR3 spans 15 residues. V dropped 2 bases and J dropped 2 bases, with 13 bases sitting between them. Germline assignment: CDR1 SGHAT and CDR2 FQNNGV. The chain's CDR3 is CASSLLQGPTYEQYF. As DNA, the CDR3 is TGTGCCAGCAGCTTATTGCAGGGCCCTACCTACGAGCAGTACTTC.

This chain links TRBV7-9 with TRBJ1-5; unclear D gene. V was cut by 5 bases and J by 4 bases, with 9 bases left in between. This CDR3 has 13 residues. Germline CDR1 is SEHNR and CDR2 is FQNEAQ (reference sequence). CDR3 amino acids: CASSNGENQPQHF. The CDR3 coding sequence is TGTGCCAGCAGCAACGGAGAGAATCAGCCCCAGCATTTT.

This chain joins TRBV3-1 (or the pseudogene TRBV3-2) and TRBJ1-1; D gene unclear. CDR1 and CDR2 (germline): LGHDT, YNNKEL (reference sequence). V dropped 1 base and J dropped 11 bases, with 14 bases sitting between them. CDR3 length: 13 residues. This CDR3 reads CASSQGHSLWAFF. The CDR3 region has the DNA TGTGCCAGCAGCCAAGGACACTCGCTTTGGGCTTTCTTT.

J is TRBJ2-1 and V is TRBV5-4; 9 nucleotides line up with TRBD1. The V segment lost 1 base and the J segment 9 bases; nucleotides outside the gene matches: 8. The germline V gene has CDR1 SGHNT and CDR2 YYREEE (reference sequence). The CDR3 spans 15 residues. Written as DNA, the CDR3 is TGTGCCAGCAGCTTGACAGGGGGCGCGGAGACTGAGCAGTTCTTC. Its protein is CASSLTGGAETEQFF.

The CDR3 here is CASSLGDREEYEQYF. Here the CDR3 DNA reads TGTGCCAGTAGTTTGGGGGACAGGGAGGAATACGAGCAGTACTTC. V and J are TRBV19 and TRBJ2-7; 9 bases line up with TRBD1. Trimming cost V 5 bases and J 4 bases; bases outside gene matches: 9. Germline lookup yields CDR1 LNHDA and CDR2 SQIVND (reference sequence). The CDR3 has 15 residues.

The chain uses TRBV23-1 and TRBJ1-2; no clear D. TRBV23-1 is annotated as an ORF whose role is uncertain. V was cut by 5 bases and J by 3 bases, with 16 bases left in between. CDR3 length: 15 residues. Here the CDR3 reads CASSFPYALDYGYTF. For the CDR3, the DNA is TGCGCCAGCAGTTTTCCCTATGCTTTGGACTATGGCTACACCTTC.

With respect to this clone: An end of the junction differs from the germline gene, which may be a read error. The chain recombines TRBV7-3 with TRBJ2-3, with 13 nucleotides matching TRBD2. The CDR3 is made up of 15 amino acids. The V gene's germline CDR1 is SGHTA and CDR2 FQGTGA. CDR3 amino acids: CASSLTSGGARTQYF. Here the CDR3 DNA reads TGTGCCAGCAGCCTAACTAGCGGGGGGGCGAGGACGCAGTATTTT.

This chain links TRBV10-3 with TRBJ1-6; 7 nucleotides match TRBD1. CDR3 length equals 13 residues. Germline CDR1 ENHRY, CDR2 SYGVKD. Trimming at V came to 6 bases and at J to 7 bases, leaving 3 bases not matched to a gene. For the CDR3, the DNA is TGTGCCATCAGCGGACAGGACAATTCACCCCTCCACTTT. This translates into CAISGQDNSPLHF.

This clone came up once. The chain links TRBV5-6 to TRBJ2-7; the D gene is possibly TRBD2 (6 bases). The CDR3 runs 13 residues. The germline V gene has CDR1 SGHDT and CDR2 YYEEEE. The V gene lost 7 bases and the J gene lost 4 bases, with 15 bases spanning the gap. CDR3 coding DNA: TGTGCCAGCCAACATGCCGGGGGTTACGAGCAGTACTTC. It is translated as CASQHAGGYEQYF.

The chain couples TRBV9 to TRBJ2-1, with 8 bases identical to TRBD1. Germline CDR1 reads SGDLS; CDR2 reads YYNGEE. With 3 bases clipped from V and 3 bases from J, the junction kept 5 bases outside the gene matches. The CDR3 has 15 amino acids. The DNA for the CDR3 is TGTGCCAGCAGCGGGTCCGGGACAGGCTACAATGAGCAGTTCTTC. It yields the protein CASSGSGTGYNEQFF.

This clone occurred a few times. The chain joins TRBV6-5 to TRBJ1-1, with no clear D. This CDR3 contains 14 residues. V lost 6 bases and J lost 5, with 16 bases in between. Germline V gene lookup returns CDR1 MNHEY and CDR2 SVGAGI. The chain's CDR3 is CASRFQAKITEAFF. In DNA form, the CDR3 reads TGTGCCAGCAGGTTCCAGGCGAAAATTACTGAAGCTTTCTTT.